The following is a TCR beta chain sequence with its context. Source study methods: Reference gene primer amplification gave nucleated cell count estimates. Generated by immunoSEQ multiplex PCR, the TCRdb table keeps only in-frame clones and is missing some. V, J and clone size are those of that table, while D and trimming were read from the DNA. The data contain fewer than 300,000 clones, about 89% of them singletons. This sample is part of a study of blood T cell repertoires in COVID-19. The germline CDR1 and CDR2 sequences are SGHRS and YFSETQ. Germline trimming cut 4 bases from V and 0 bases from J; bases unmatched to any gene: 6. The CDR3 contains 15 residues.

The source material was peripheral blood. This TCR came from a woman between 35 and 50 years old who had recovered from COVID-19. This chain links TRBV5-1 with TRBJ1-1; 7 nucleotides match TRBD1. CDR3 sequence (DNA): TGCGCCAGCAGCGGGGGACAGTCCATGAACACTGAAGCTTTCTTT. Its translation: CASSGGQSMNTEAFF. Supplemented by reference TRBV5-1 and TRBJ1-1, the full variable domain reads KAGVTQTPRYLIKTRGQQVTLSCSPISGHRSVSWYQQTPGQGLQFLFEYFSETQRNKGNFPGRFSGRQFSNSRSEMNVSTLELGDSALYLCASSGGQSMNTEAFFGQGTRLTVV.